A selection of T cell receptor beta chains follows, all from one sample in a study of blood T cells in healthy people across ages. TCRdb independently ran MiXCR on the 5' RACE reads; one entry per CDR3 protein. Here the sample spans about 1.6 million distinct CDR3 sequences, roughly 32% being singletons. The material sequenced was blood. The receptor source for this set is a woman in her 30s in good health. Both conserved end residues are part of each CDR3. The D gene is left open where the match is weak. Clone size is not always given. Where it is, it says once, few, many or a class for expanded clones.

v_call,clone_size,d_call,j_call,cdr3_aa,cdr3_nt
TRBV18,NA,NA,TRBJ1-1,CASSPQRHMNTEAFF,TGTGCCAGCTCACCACAGCGTCACATGAACACTGAAGCTTTCTTT
TRBV20-1,NA,TRBD1,TRBJ2-3,CSAPGTGELTDTQYF,TGCAGTGCTCCCGGGACAGGGGAGTTGACAGATACGCAGTATTTT
TRBV7-9,NA,NA,TRBJ2-7,CASSLADGTLRGEQYF,TGTGCCAGCAGCTTAGCTGACGGGACTCTCAGGGGGGAGCAGTACTTC
TRBV3-1,NA,NA,TRBJ2-5,CASSQGQRSETQYF,TGTGCCAGCAGCCAGGGCCAAAGGTCGGAGACCCAGTACTTC
TRBV7-3,NA,NA,TRBJ2-2,CASSLLGPPSGGELFF,TGTGCCAGCAGCTTATTGGGTCCCCCCTCGGGCGGGGAGCTGTTTTTT
TRBV9,few,TRBD2,TRBJ2-7,CASSVGTSGIGVQYF,TGTGCCAGCAGCGTAGGGACTAGCGGGATAGGGGTGCAGTACTTC
TRBV5-1,NA,NA,TRBJ2-2,CASSLASTDLLAYTGELFF,TGCGCCAGCAGCTTGGCCTCAACGGACCTACTGGCATACACCGGGGAGCTGTTTTTT
TRBV20-1,NA,TRBD1,TRBJ1-6,CSARPGQLNSPLHF,TGCAGTGCCCGGCCGGGACAGCTTAATTCACCCCTCCACTTT
TRBV6-5,few,NA,TRBJ1-2,CASSYAGEGGYTF,TGTGCCAGCAGTTACGCAGGGGAGGGTGGCTACACCTTC
TRBV29-1,many,NA,TRBJ2-7,CSVGHDLGYEQYF,TGCAGCGTTGGCCATGACCTGGGATACGAGCAGTACTTC
TRBV4-2,NA,TRBD1,TRBJ1-4,CAGSQVRDRDGEKLFF,TGTGCCGGCAGCCAAGTTAGGGACAGGGACGGCGAAAAACTGTTTTTT
TRBV20-1,NA,TRBD1,TRBJ1-1,CSAREPGQGAPEAFF,TGCAGTGCTAGGGAACCGGGACAGGGGGCTCCGGAAGCTTTCTTT
TRBV11-1,few,TRBD2,TRBJ2-7,CASRRTSGASGLEQYF,TGTGCCAGCAGGCGGACTAGCGGGGCTTCGGGTCTCGAGCAGTACTTC
TRBV24-1,NA,NA,TRBJ2-5,CAPRKGRETQYF,TGTGCCCCGCGGAAGGGGCGGGAGACCCAGTACTTC
TRBV4-1,once,NA,TRBJ2-3,CASSQWGGTSTDTQYF,TGCGCCAGCAGCCAATGGGGCGGGACTAGCACAGATACGCAGTATTTT
TRBV28,NA,NA,TRBJ1-2,CASSSMTGYGYTF,TGTGCCAGCAGTTCAATGACAGGCTATGGCTACACCTTC
TRBV5-6,few,NA,TRBJ2-1,CASSRGGRTYNEQFF,TGTGCCAGCAGCCGGGGTGGACGCACCTACAATGAGCAGTTCTTC
TRBV4-1,NA,TRBD1,TRBJ2-5,CASSRQGQSLNPYQETQYF,TGCGCCAGCAGCCGCCAGGGACAGTCTCTTAACCCGTACCAAGAGACCCAGTACTTC